The 18 T cell receptor beta chains reported below all come from one sample, sequenced in a study of shared clonotypes between healthy human individuals. Here immunoSEQ multiplex PCR was the method, and the copy in TCRdb shows in-frame clones only, minus some. The sample has some 2,000,000 clones, roughly 95% seen once. Sequencing input: naive CD4+ T cells sorted from blood. Subset indicated: CD45RA+ positively selected. All receptors derive from a man aged 18 to 30 in good health.

The rearrangement uses TRBV6-5 and TRBJ2-3; 9 bases agree with TRBD2. The germline V gene has CDR1 MNHEY and CDR2 SVGAGI. With V trimmed by 4 bases and J by 4 bases, 6 bases remained unmatched. The CDR3 contains 15 residues. The CDR3 loop is CASSSGTSNADTQYF. For the CDR3, the DNA is TGTGCCAGCAGTTCCGGGACTAGCAACGCAGATACGCAGTATTTT.

As for this clone: The same CDR3 arises from other DNA sequences in this sample as well. The chain employs TRBV7-2 and TRBJ2-7, with D unclear. Germline CDR1 SGHTA, CDR2 FQGNSA. The germline V and J ends were trimmed by 0 bases and 0 bases, with 6 bases remaining between them. This CDR3 has 14 amino acids. The CDR3 sequence is CASSLAGSSYEQYF. The CDR3 DNA reads TGTGCCAGCAGCTTAGCCGGCAGCTCCTACGAGCAGTACTTC.

Concerning this clone: The same CDR3 arises from other DNA sequences in this sample as well. The chain joins TRBV30 to TRBJ2-3; D is unclear. CDR1 is GTSNPN and CDR2 is SVGIG in the germline V gene (reference sequence). The CDR3 totals 13 residues. The V gene lost 1 base and the J gene lost 1 base, with 6 bases spanning the gap. The CDR3 sequence: CAWSGQGTDTQYF. The CDR3 DNA reads as TGTGCCTGGAGTGGACAAGGCACAGATACGCAGTATTTT.

This clone has a handful of counts. The chain carries TRBV6-1 and TRBJ2-7, with 8 bases identical to TRBD1. Germline V lookup: CDR1 MNHNS, CDR2 SASEGT. The CDR3 has 15 amino acids. Trimming removed 7 bases from V and 1 base from J; junction bases left unmatched: 9. The CDR3 region is CASNLGTGPSYEQYF. DNA of the CDR3: TGTGCCAGCAATTTAGGGACAGGCCCTTCCTACGAGCAGTACTTC.

In its sample, this clone was seen once. V usage is TRBV5-1 and J usage is TRBJ2-1; TRBD2 agrees at 10 bases. Germline assignment: CDR1 SGHRS and CDR2 YFSETQ. Trimming took 3 bases from V and 9 from J; bases not matched to a gene: 9. The CDR3 is 15 amino acids. In DNA, the CDR3 is TGCGCCAGCAGCTCTCTAGCGGGGGTTGACGGTGAGCAGTTCTTC. Its translation is CASSSLAGVDGEQFF.

V gene TRBV30 combines with J gene TRBJ1-6, with D tentatively TRBD1 (5 bases). This CDR3 comprises 13 residues. Germline-derived CDR1 and CDR2 are GTSNPN and SVGIG (reference sequence). V dropped 3 bases and J dropped 7 bases, with 10 bases sitting between them. The CDR3 is CAWSVRVNSPLHF. In DNA, the CDR3 is TGTGCCTGGAGCGTCAGGGTGAATTCACCCCTCCACTTT.

The rearrangement uses TRBV5-4 and TRBJ2-4, with 10 nucleotides matching TRBD2. The germline V gene encodes CDR1 SGHNT and CDR2 YYREEE (reference sequence). The CDR3 totals 17 residues. J was trimmed by 3 bases and V by 3 bases; bases with no gene match: 9. The CDR3 DNA sequence: TGTGCCAGCAGCTCGGGTGGGACTAGCGCCTACAAAAACATTCAGTACTTC. Translating gives CASSSGGTSAYKNIQYF.

This chain connects TRBV9 to TRBJ1-5; D uncertain. Trimming removed 0 bases from V and 4 bases from J, with 11 bases in between. CDR1 and CDR2 (germline): SGDLS, YYNGEE. The CDR3 consists of 15 residues. CDR3 in DNA: TGTGCCAGCAGCGTAGGTACAAGCAGTAATCAGCCCCAGCATTTT. This gives the protein CASSVGTSSNQPQHF.

V usage is TRBV30 and J usage is TRBJ1-1; the D gene is possibly TRBD1 (5 bases). The V gene lost 0 bases and the J gene lost 0 bases, with 8 bases spanning the gap. Germline loops: CDR1 GTSNPN, CDR2 SVGIG (reference sequence). This CDR3 spans 14 amino acids. CDR3 residues: CAWSVKGLNTEAFF. CDR3 sequence (DNA): TGTGCCTGGAGTGTGAAGGGGTTGAACACTGAAGCTTTCTTT.

J is TRBJ1-2 and V is TRBV10-1; 9 nucleotides match TRBD1. The CDR3 runs 13 residues. Germline assignment: CDR1 WNHNN and CDR2 SYGVQD (reference sequence). J lost 4 bases, V lost 4 bases, and 1 base had no gene match. CDR3 in amino acids: CASSVDRGYGYTF. CDR3 bases: TGCGCCAGCAGTGTGGACAGGGGCTATGGCTACACCTTC.

V usage is TRBV25-1 and J usage is TRBJ2-7, with D tentatively TRBD2 (5 bases). V was cut by 6 bases and J by 2 bases, with 20 bases left in between. The CDR3 runs 16 residues. Germline CDR1 MGHDK, CDR2 SYGVNS. DNA for the CDR3: TGTGCCAGCAGCTCTGGACTGTCCGCACGCCCCTACGAGCAGTACTTC. This encodes CASSSGLSARPYEQYF.

The rearrangement uses TRBV30 and TRBJ1-1, with 8 positions matching TRBD1. Germline CDR1 is GTSNPN and CDR2 is SVGIG (reference sequence). Trimming at V came to 4 bases and at J to 0 bases, leaving 4 bases not matched to a gene. The CDR3 loop spans 14 amino acids. CDR3 sequence: CAWTRTGMNTEAFF. The CDR3, as DNA: TGTGCCTGGACGAGGACAGGGATGAACACTGAAGCTTTCTTT.

The chain has TRBV5-1 and TRBJ2-7, with 12 bases matching TRBD1. Losses at the gene ends were 3 bases for V and 6 bases for J; bases not matched to a gene: 1. Germline CDR1 reads SGHRS; CDR2 reads YFSETQ. This CDR3 spans 13 amino acids. Here the CDR3 DNA reads TGCGCCAGCAGCTGGGACAGGGGGCGCGAGCAGTACTTC. This codes for CASSWDRGREQYF.

This chain joins TRBV19 and TRBJ1-5, with D possibly TRBD1 on 5 matching bases. CDR1 and CDR2 from the germline V gene are LNHDA and SQIVND (reference sequence). This CDR3 spans 14 amino acids. V was cut by 3 bases and J by 2 bases, with 8 bases left in between. CDR3 nucleotide sequence: TGTGCCAGTAGTATGGTCAGGGGCAATCAGCCCCAGCATTTT. Its translation: CASSMVRGNQPQHF.

DNA of the CDR3: TGCGCCAGCAGGGAAGGGTACATCTACTACGAGCAGTACTTC. It translates to CASREGYIYYEQYF. This chain uses TRBV10-2 with TRBJ2-5; D gene unclear. The DNA matches TRBJ2-7 better at its end, which makes the J call doubtful. The CDR3 runs 14 residues. Germline V gene sequence: CDR1 WSHSY, CDR2 SAAADI.

V and J are TRBV7-2 and TRBJ1-1, with D possibly being TRBD1 (5 bases). Germline-derived CDR1 and CDR2 are SGHTA and FQGNSA. With 6 bases removed from V and 5 bases from J, the gap between germline ends came to 16 bases. This CDR3 has 14 residues. CDR3 region: CASRRQIGRTEAFF. CDR3 in DNA: TGTGCCAGCAGACGACAGATTGGAAGGACTGAAGCTTTCTTT.

This chain joins TRBV12-5 and TRBJ1-5, with D perhaps matching TRBD1 (5 bases). Germline loops: CDR1 LGHNT, CDR2 FRNRAP. The CDR3 runs 15 residues. V lost 5 bases and J 4 bases, leaving 15 bases between the germline ends. The CDR3 region has the DNA TGTGCTAGTGGTACCGGGGACGGACTTAATCAGCCCCAGCATTTT. Protein product: CASGTGDGLNQPQHF.

Concerning this clone itself: Other DNA sequences of this sample code for an identical CDR3. The J gene is TRBJ1-5, the V gene TRBV19; D not resolved. V shed 8 bases and J shed 0 bases, with 8 bases lying between them. The length of the CDR3 is 13 residues. The germline gives CDR1 LNHDA, CDR2 SQIVND (reference sequence). The CDR3: CASSANSNQPQHF. In DNA, the CDR3 is TGTGCCAGTTCAGCGAATAGCAATCAGCCCCAGCATTTT.